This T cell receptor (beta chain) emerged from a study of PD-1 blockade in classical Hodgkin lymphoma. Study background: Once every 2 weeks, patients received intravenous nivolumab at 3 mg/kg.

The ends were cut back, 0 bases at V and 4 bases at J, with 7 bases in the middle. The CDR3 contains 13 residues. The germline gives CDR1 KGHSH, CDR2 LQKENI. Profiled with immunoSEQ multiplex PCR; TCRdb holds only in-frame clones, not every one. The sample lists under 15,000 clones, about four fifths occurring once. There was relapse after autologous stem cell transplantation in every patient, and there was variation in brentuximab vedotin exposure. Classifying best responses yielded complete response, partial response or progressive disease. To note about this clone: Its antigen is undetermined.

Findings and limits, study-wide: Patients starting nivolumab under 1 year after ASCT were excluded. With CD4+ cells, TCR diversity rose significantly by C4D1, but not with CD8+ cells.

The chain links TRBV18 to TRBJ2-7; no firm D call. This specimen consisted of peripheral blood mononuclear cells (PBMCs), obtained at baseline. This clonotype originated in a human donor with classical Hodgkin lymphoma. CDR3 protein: CASSPPGSYEQYV. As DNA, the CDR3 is TGTGCCAGCTCACCACCGGGTTCATACGAGCAGTACGTC.